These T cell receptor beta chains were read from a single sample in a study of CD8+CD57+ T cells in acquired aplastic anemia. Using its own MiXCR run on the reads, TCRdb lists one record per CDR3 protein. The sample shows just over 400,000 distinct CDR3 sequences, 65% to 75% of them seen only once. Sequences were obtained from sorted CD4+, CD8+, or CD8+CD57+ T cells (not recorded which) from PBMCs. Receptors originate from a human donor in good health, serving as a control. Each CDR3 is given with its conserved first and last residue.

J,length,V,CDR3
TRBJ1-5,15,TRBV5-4,CASSAGQGMSQPQHF
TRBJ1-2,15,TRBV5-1,CASSSPSGTDYGYTF
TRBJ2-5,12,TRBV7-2,CASSSQQETQYF
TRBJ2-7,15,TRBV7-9,CASSFLRLVAYEQYF
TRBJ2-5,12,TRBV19,CASSNSQETQYF
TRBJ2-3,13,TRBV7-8,CASINTGGSEQYF
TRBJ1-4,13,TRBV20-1,CSARVGGSTELFF
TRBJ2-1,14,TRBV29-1,CSVAGTDAYNEQFF
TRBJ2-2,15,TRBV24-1,CASSFSGSDTGELFF
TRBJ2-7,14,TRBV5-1,CASSTVGASYEQYF
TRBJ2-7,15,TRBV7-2,CASITGETENFEQYF
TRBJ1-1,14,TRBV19,CASSIAVPSGYALF
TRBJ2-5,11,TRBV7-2,CASTLGETKYF
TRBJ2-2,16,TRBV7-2,CASSLTSGRNTGELFF
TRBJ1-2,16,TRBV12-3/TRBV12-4,CASSRPGQGAGYGYTF
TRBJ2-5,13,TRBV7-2,CASGHGGYETQYF
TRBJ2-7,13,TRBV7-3,CASSLQEGNEQYF
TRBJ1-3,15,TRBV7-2,CASSYHRGLGNTIYF
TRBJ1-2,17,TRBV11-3,CASSRWRGGRRNYGYTF
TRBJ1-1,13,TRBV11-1,CATSSGYEPEAFF
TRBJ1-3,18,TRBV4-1,CASSQGPGQGAIGNTIYF
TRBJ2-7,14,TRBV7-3,CASSQLRGGHEQYF
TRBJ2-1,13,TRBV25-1,CASTSTGAYEQFF
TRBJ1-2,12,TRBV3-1,CASSRRNYGYTF
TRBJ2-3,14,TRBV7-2,CASSSLGTRDTQYF
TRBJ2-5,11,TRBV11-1,CASSQEEGQYF
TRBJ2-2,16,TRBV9,CASSVSGGPNTGELFF
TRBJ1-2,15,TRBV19,CASTDGAQAGYCTTF
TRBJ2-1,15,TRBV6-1,CASSAPGGGYNEQFF
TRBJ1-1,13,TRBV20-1,CSARQGLNTEAFF
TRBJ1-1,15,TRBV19,CASSIQRIQNTEAFF
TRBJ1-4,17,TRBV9,CASSVGWLAGTNEKLFF
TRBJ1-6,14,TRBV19,CASSPDRDNSPLHF
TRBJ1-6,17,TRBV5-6,CASSLGEGRSYNSPLHF
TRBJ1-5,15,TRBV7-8,CATSRDPAWDEPQHF
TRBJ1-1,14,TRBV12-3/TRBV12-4,CASSSGGLNTEAFF
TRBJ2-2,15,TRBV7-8,CASSRQGGRPGELFF
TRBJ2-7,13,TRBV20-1,CSASPSGSYEQYF
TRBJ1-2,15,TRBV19,CASSPDRALYYGYTF
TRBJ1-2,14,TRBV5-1,CASSTGDSTRGYTF
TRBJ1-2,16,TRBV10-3,CATRRQGLAPNYGYTF
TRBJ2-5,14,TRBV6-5,CASSYLTGTETQYF
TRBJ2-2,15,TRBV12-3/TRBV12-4,CASSPRTGDTGELFF
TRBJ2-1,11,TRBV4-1,CASSQETAQFF
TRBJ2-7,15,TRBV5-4,CASSLDPRDGYEQYF
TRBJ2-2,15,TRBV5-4,CASSWPGGSTGELFF
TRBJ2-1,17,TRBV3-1,CASSQVGGAGTRHEQFF
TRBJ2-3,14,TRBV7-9,CASTRRGGTDTQYF
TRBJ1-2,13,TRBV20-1,CSGRDRPSMGYTF
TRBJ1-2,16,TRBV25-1,CASSPGTGGIAYGYTF
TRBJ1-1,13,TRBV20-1,CSAREQGRTEPFF
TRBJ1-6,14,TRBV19,CASSSDGPHAPLHF
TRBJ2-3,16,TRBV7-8,CASSPGGRAYNEQQYF
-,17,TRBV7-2,CASSRTGSDASSDEQYF